Here is one T cell receptor beta chain with its context. Its target is not known. The data stem from a study of identical twins. General study results and limits: Low generation-probability sequences were in excess among twin-shared out-of-frame alpha sequences. Insertions were reduced in abundant cord blood beta clonotypes but not in memory repertoires. Donors were not followed over many years; analysis was cross-sectional.

The CDR3 is made up of 14 amino acids. In germline, CDR1 is PRHDT, CDR2 FYEKMQ (reference sequence). V was shortened by 0 bases and J by 6 bases, with 10 bases between the two germline ends. Unique molecular identifiers were present on the cDNA, which also gained a universal primer site by template switching. TCRdb processed the 5' RACE reads anew with MiXCR; each CDR3 protein has one entry. The sample lists around 340,000 distinct CDR3 sequences, approximately 13% occurring once. This same sample was also part of a study on yellow fever vaccine responses in identical twins.

Sequencing was done on a sample of CD8+ T cells sorted from blood. The source is a woman under 30 in good health. This chain uses TRBV13 with TRBJ2-3, with no clear D. Here the CDR3 DNA reads TGTGCCAGCAGCTTAGGTCAGACGGCTGATACGCAGTATTTT. Amino acids: CASSLGQTADTQYF.